The clone carrying this T cell receptor (beta chain) was picked up many times. Antigen: not known. They built TCR cDNA with 5'RACE template switching, a step that put in a universal primer site and UMIs. MiXCR, run by TCRdb on the 5' RACE reads, gives a single entry per CDR3 protein. The table lists about 160,000 distinct CDR3 sequences, around 7.2% of them singletons. Germline V CDR1 and CDR2: SGHTA, FQGNSA. The CDR3 is 12 amino acids. V lost 6 bases, J lost 7 bases, and 9 bases lay in between. The sample comes from a study of T cells after yellow fever vaccination. Study-level points and caveats: Post-booster reappearance was seen for most primary-vaccination clones (about 96% CD4, around 88% CD8). Just a small share of clonotypes turned up in the CD4 compartment as well as the CD8 compartment.

The specimen comprised CD4+ T cells sorted from PBMCs, sampled 4 to 5 days after the first yellow fever vaccination. This chain joins TRBV7-2 and TRBJ2-2; D not resolved. The source is a man younger than 35 who received the YFV17D yellow fever vaccine. The CDR3 region is CASSSSLGELFF. The CDR3 DNA reads as TGTGCCAGCAGTTCTTCACTCGGGGAGCTGTTTTTT. The full variable domain, its missing parts supplied by reference TRBV7-2 and TRBJ2-2, is GAGVSQSPSNKVTEKGKDVELRCDPISGHTALYWYRQSLGQGLEFLIYFQGNSAPDKSGLPSDRFSAERTGGSVSTLTIQRTQQEDSAVYLCASSSSLGELFFGEGSRLTVL.